The next 6 T cell receptor beta chains were all read from a single sample in a study of cytomegalovirus exposure and HLA in healthy donors (dated by TCRdb to about 2017). Libraries came from the immunoSEQ multiplex PCR assay. For the multiplex PCR, a mixture combining 60 forward primers for TCR Vbeta segments and 13 reverse primers for TCR Jbeta segments was used. This immuneACCESS table, as held by TCRdb, lists in-frame sequences with V and J called but not all clones. Of the missing ones, under half trace to an unresolved V gene in checked studies; the others have no known cause. Per the sample table, the count is 200,000 or so clones. The ten biggest clones cover over 0.95% of the sample. The sequenced sample was PBMCs. The origin of the receptors is a girl aged 2 to 9 in good health and CMV-seropositive.

The CDR3 DNA sequence: TGTGCCAGCAGCCAACTGGGAGCCTCCTACGAGCAGTACTTC. This gives the protein CASSQLGASYEQYF. The chain employs TRBV14 and TRBJ2-7; a possible D gene is TRBD2 (5 bases). CDR1 is SGHDN, CDR2 FVKESK, per germline. Trimming removed 2 bases from V and 0 bases from J, with 8 bases in between. CDR3 length equals 14 residues.

The chain is built from TRBV5-8 and TRBJ2-5; 7 nucleotides agree with TRBD1. The CDR3 is 13 amino acids. The germline V gene has CDR1 SGHTS and CDR2 YDEGEE. Trimming removed 4 bases from V and 3 bases from J; junction bases left unmatched: 3. The CDR3 DNA is TGTGCCAGCAGCCCTGGGACAGAAGAGACCCAGTACTTC. This gives the protein CASSPGTEETQYF.

The V gene is TRBV5-4, the J gene TRBJ2-5, with D possibly being TRBD2 (5 bases). The CDR3 extends over 13 amino acids. V was trimmed by 2 bases and J by 5 bases, leaving 10 bases between them. Germline values: CDR1 SGHNT, CDR2 YYREEE (reference sequence). The CDR3 loop is CASSLLGEETQYF. The DNA of the CDR3 is TGTGCCAGCAGCTTACTAGGAGAGGAGACCCAGTACTTC.

As DNA, the CDR3 is TGTGCCAGCCACCTTTCTTCACAATCATACTACGAGCAGTACTTC. Translating it yields CASHLSSQSYYEQYF. The rearrangement uses TRBV28 and TRBJ2-7; D is undetermined. V lost 8 bases to trimming and J lost 3 bases, with 20 bases between them. This CDR3 spans 15 amino acids. Looked up from germline, CDR1 is MDHEN and CDR2 is SYDVKM.

The chain has TRBV7-2 and TRBJ2-1; TRBD2 matches 8 bases. J was trimmed by 9 bases and V by 5 bases; bases with no gene match: 6. Germline V gene data show CDR1 as SGHTA and CDR2 as FQGNSA. The CDR3 length is 13 residues. CDR3 loop: CASSPSLAGEQFF. The DNA for the CDR3 is TGTGCCAGCAGCCCCTCTCTAGCGGGTGAGCAGTTCTTC.

The rearrangement links TRBV14 to TRBJ2-7, with TRBD1 matching over 7 bases. J gave up 2 bases and V 4 bases, and 5 bases lay outside the gene matches. Looked up from germline, CDR1 is SGHDN and CDR2 is FVKESK. CDR3 length: 14 residues. The CDR3 sequence is CASSRTGGTYEQYF. Here the CDR3 DNA reads TGTGCCAGCAGCCGGACAGGCGGAACCTACGAGCAGTACTTC.